Below are 13 T cell receptor beta chains sequenced from a single sample in a study of blood T cell repertoires in COVID-19. The data were produced by immunoSEQ multiplex PCR, yet TCRdb's version contains in-frame clones alone and is incomplete. Of 250,000 to 400,000 clones listed, more than 90% are singletons. What was sequenced was PBMCs or T cells enriched from blood (not recorded which). Receptor source: a man between 60 and 70 years old who had recovered from COVID-19.

This chain connects TRBV2 to TRBJ1-1, with D unclear. Trimming cost V 7 bases and J 4 bases, with 13 bases left between them. The CDR3 loop spans 13 amino acids. CDR1 is SNHLY and CDR2 is FYNNEI in the germline V gene. The CDR3, as DNA: TGTGCCAGCAACCAGGATGTTGTCACTGAAGCTTTCTTT. Amino acids: CASNQDVVTEAFF.

This chain joins TRBV3-1 (or the pseudogene TRBV3-2) and TRBJ1-1; D is unresolved. The germline V gene encodes CDR1 LGHDT and CDR2 YNNKEL (reference sequence). The CDR3 totals 12 residues. V lost 1 base to trimming and J lost 11 bases, with 11 bases between them. CDR3 loop: CASSQVPTAAFF. The CDR3 nucleotides are TGTGCCAGCAGCCAAGTCCCGACTGCGGCTTTCTTT.

This clone came up a few times. The V and J genes are TRBV5-1 and TRBJ1-6, with a possible D match to TRBD1 (6 bases). V lost 0 bases to trimming and J lost 5 bases, with 18 bases between them. Per germline, CDR1 SGHRS and CDR2 YFSETQ. The CDR3 loop spans 18 amino acids. The CDR3 bases are TGCGCCAGCAGCTTGGCCGGTGGCAGGCAGGGGAATAATTCACCCCTCCACTTT. As protein: CASSLAGGRQGNNSPLHF.

The rearrangement uses TRBV7-6 and TRBJ2-3; the match to TRBD1 covers 7 bases. There are 14 residues in the CDR3. Germline V lookup: CDR1 SGHVS, CDR2 FNYEAQ. J lost 6 bases, V lost 1 base, and 4 bases had no gene match. Written as DNA, the CDR3 is TGTGCCAGCAGCTTAGAGACAGGGAGTGATACGCAGTATTTT. Protein product: CASSLETGSDTQYF.

The chain links TRBV3-1 (or the pseudogene TRBV3-2) to TRBJ1-3; perhaps TRBD1 as D (5 bases). Germline V gene data show CDR1 as LGHDT and CDR2 as YNNKEL (reference sequence). V gave up 1 base and J gave up 8 bases, with 12 bases separating them. This CDR3 contains 14 residues. This CDR3 is CASSQGPGRDTIYF. In DNA, the CDR3 is TGTGCCAGCAGCCAAGGTCCAGGGAGGGACACCATATATTTT.

This chain connects TRBV2 to TRBJ1-1; maybe TRBD1 (5 bases). Per the germline V gene, CDR1 is SNHLY and CDR2 is FYNNEI. V lost 6 bases and J 6 bases, leaving 17 bases between the germline ends. The CDR3 is made up of 14 amino acids. The CDR3 region is CASRTAPGGAEAFF. CDR3 nucleotide sequence: TGTGCCAGCAGGACGGCTCCGGGGGGAGCTGAAGCTTTCTTT.

CDR3 residues: CSVCEGECTTEAFF. CDR3 coding DNA: TGCAGCGTGTGTGAGGGAGAGTGTACCACTGAAGCTTTCTTT. The chain combines TRBV29-1 with TRBJ1-1; unclear D gene. Germline V gene sequence: CDR1 SQVTM, CDR2 ANQGSEA. This CDR3 region has 14 residues. V lost 6 bases, J lost 4 bases, and 18 bases lay in between.

The chain uses TRBV7-2 and TRBJ1-2; possibly TRBD1 for D (5 bases). The V gene lost 1 base and the J gene lost 8 bases, with 17 bases spanning the gap. CDR1 is SGHTA, CDR2 FQGNSA, per germline. CDR3 size: 15 residues. The CDR3 region has the DNA TGTGCCAGCAGCTTAGATTTTGGCGGGGCGGAAGGCTACACCTTC. Amino acid sequence: CASSLDFGGAEGYTF. Full variable domain (remainder filled in from reference TRBV7-2 and TRBJ1-2): GAGVSQSPSNKVTEKGKDVELRCDPISGHTALYWYRQSLGQGLEFLIYFQGNSAPDKSGLPSDRFSAERTGGSVSTLTIQRTQQEDSAVYLCASSLDFGGAEGYTFGSGTRLTVV.

The V call is TRBV11-2, the J call TRBJ1-1; no definite D call. This CDR3 is built from 15 residues. The germline V gene has CDR1 SGHAT and CDR2 FQNNGV. The germline V and J ends were trimmed by 4 bases and 2 bases, with 14 bases remaining between them. The CDR3 region is CASSSIRAENTEAFF. For the CDR3, the DNA is TGTGCCAGCAGCTCAATACGTGCAGAAAACACTGAAGCTTTCTTT.

V usage is TRBV15 and J usage is TRBJ1-4, with TRBD1 as a possible D gene (6 bases). CDR3 length: 14 residues. The germline V and J ends were trimmed by 1 base and 7 bases, with 10 bases remaining between them. Germline assignment: CDR1 LNHNV and CDR2 YYDKDF (reference sequence). The CDR3 region has the DNA TGTGCCACCAGCAGAGCCAGGGGTATTGAAAAACTGTTTTTT. This encodes CATSRARGIEKLFF.

The chain couples TRBV13 to TRBJ2-7; possibly TRBD2 for D (6 bases). The CDR3 covers 14 residues. CDR1 PRHDT and CDR2 FYEKMQ come from the germline V gene (reference sequence). With 3 bases removed from V and 3 bases from J, the gap between germline ends came to 12 bases. Here the CDR3 DNA reads TGTGCCAGCAGCTTTACTACGGGGGTCTACGAGCAGTACTTC. Its protein product is CASSFTTGVYEQYF.

This chain connects TRBV27 to TRBJ1-2, with D tentatively TRBD1 (6 bases). This CDR3 contains 15 residues. V was pared by 1 base and J by 6 bases, with 15 bases between. The V gene's germline CDR1 is MNHEY and CDR2 SMNVEV (reference sequence). CDR3 loop: CASSLYGQSSNGYTF. CDR3 DNA sequence: TGTGCCAGCAGTTTATATGGACAGTCTTCGAATGGCTACACCTTC.

V is TRBV5-1 and J is TRBJ1-3; D not resolved. The V end lost 3 bases, the J end lost 1 base, and 11 bases lay between the germline ends. CDR3 size: 15 residues. Germline CDR1 reads SGHRS; CDR2 reads YFSETQ. The CDR3 reads CASSSDGGSGNTIYF. The CDR3 DNA reads as TGCGCCAGCAGCTCAGATGGCGGGTCTGGAAACACCATATATTTT.